Following are 8 T cell receptor beta chains from one sample sequenced in a study of blood T cell repertoires in COVID-19. The data were produced by immunoSEQ multiplex PCR, yet TCRdb's version contains in-frame clones alone and is incomplete. The sample has about 130,000 clones, 80% to 90% seen once; the top ten hold around 13%. The sample consisted of peripheral blood. All receptors come from a human donor in a cohort sampled during active COVID-19.

This clone was counted only a few times. The genes are TRBV5-6 and TRBJ1-1; 7 positions agree with TRBD1. This CDR3 is built from 14 residues. The germline CDR1 and CDR2 sequences are SGHDT and YYEEEE. Losses at the gene ends were 2 bases for V and 3 bases for J; bases not matched to a gene: 4. The DNA of the CDR3 is TGTGCCAGCAGCTTTGCAACAGGGGACACTGAAGCTTTCTTT. It is translated as CASSFATGDTEAFF.

The rearrangement joins TRBV10-3 to TRBJ1-2, with no clear D. In germline, CDR1 is ENHRY, CDR2 SYGVKD. V shed 2 bases and J shed 6 bases, with 13 bases lying between them. This CDR3 spans 14 amino acids. The CDR3 nucleotides read TGTGCCATCAGTGAGATTGCCAGTGCAGATGGCTACACCTTC. Its translation is CAISEIASADGYTF.

The chain links TRBV5-1 to TRBJ1-1, with a weak D call TRBD1 (5 bases). The CDR3 has 17 residues. Germline CDR1 and CDR2: SGHRS and YFSETQ. V dropped 0 bases and J dropped 4 bases, with 19 bases sitting between them. The CDR3, as DNA: TGCGCCAGCAGCTTGGATCTCCAGGGAATGATCAGCACTGAAGCTTTCTTT. Translated, it gives CASSLDLQGMISTEAFF.

The chain has TRBV5-6 and TRBJ1-6; D gene uncertain. V dropped 0 bases and J dropped 0 bases, with 10 bases sitting between them. The CDR3 is 17 residues long. Per germline, CDR1 SGHDT and CDR2 YYEEEE. The CDR3 protein is CASSLGAPISYNSPLHF. The CDR3 region has the DNA TGTGCCAGCAGCTTGGGAGCCCCGATCTCCTATAATTCACCCCTCCACTTT.

The rearrangement links TRBV14 to TRBJ1-1; a possible D gene is TRBD1 (5 bases). The CDR3 is 14 residues long. The germline V gene encodes CDR1 SGHDN and CDR2 FVKESK. V shed 0 bases and J shed 10 bases, with 15 bases lying between them. CDR3 bases: TGTGCCAGCAGCCAAGATCAATGGGACGGGGGAGCTTTCTTT. Protein sequence: CASSQDQWDGGAFF.

This clone has only one observation. The rearrangement links TRBV11-2 to TRBJ2-3, with TRBD2 matching over 12 bases. In germline, CDR1 is SGHAT, CDR2 FQNNGV. Losses at the gene ends were 0 bases for V and 6 bases for J; bases not matched to a gene: 10. CDR3 length: 18 amino acids. In nucleotides, the CDR3 is TGTGCCAGCAGCTTAGAACTAGCGGGGGGACCTCTCTGGGATACGCAGTATTTT. It codes for CASSLELAGGPLWDTQYF.

On this clone: Its ends do not fully match the called genes, so a read error is possible. J is TRBJ2-3 and V is TRBV2, with 9 bases identical to TRBD1. The length of the CDR3 is 13 residues. The germline V gene has CDR1 SNHLY and CDR2 FYNNEI. In nucleotides, the CDR3 is TGTGCCAGCAGTGACGACGGACAGGGGCCGCCGGGGTTT. This codes for CASSDDGQGPPGF. Full variable domain (remainder filled in from reference TRBV2 and TRBJ2-3): EPEVTQTPSHQVTQMGQEVILRCVPISNHLYFYWYRQILGQKVEFLVSFYNNEISEKSEIFDDQFSVERPDGSNFTLKIRSTKLEDSAMYFCASSDDGQGPPGFGPGTRLTVL.

In this sample, this clone turned up a few times. V and J are TRBV5-3 and TRBJ2-2, with 10 bases fitting TRBD1. TRBV5-3 is given ORF status, its function remaining uncertain. The ends lost 4 bases at V and 5 bases at J; junction bases unmatched: 8. This CDR3 comprises 16 residues. The CDR3 DNA reads TGTGCCAGAAGCGAATACGACAGGGGGCTTACCGGGGAGCTGTTTTTT. The encoded protein is CARSEYDRGLTGELFF.